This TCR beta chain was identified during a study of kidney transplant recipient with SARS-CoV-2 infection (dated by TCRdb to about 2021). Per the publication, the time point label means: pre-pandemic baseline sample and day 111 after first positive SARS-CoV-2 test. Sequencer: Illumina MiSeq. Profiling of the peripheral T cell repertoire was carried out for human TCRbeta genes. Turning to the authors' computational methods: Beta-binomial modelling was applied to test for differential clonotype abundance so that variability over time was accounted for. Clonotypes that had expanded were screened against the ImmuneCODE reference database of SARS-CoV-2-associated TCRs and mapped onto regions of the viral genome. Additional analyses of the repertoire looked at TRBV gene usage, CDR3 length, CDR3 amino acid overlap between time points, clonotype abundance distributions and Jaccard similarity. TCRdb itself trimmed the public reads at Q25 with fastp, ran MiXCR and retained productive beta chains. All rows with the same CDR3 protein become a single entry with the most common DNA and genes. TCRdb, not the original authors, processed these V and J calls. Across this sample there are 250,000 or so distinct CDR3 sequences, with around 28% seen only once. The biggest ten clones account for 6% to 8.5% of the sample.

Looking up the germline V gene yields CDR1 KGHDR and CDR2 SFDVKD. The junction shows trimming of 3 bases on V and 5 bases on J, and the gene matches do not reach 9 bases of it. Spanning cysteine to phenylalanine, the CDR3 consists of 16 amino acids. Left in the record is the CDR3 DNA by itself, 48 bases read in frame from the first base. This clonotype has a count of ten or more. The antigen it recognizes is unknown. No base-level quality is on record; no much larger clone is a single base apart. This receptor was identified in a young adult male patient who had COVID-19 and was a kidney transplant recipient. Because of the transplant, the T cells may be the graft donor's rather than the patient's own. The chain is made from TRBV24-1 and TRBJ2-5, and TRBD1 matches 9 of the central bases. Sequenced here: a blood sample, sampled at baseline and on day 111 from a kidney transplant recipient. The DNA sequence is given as TGTGCCACCAGTGATCAAGCCGGGACAGGGATCGAGACCCAGTACTTC. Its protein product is CATSDQAGTGIETQYF.